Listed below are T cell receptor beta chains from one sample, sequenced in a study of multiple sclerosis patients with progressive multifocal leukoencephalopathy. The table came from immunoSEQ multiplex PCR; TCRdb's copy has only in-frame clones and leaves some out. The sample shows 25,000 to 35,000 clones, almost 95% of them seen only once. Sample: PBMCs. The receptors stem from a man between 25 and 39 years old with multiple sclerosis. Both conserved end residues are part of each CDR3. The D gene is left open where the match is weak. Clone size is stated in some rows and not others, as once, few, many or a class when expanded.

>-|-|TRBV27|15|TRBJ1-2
CASGQNLGRNYGYTF
TGTGCCAGCGGTCAAAACCTCGGACGGAACTATGGCTACACCTTC
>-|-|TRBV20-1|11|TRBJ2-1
CSASNGNEQFF
TGCAGTGCTAGTAATGGAAATGAGCAGTTCTTC
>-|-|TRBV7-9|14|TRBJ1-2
CASSRRVEVGGYTF
TGTGCCAGCAGCCGAAGGGTGGAAGTGGGTGGCTACACCTTC
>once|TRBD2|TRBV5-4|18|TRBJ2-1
CASSLVGAGGYIYNEQFF
TGTGCCAGCAGCTTGGTAGGCGCGGGAGGGTATATCTACAATGAGCAGTTCTTC
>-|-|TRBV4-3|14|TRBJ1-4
CASSPGSTNEKLFF
TGCGCCAGCAGCCCAGGTTCAACTAATGAAAAACTGTTTTTT
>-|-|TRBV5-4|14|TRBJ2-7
CASSPDRGPLGQYF
TGTGCCAGCAGCCCGGACAGAGGGCCCTTGGGGCAGTACTTC
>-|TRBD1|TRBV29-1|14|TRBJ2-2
CSVRDRGRTGELFF
TGCAGCGTTCGCGACAGGGGGAGGACCGGGGAGCTGTTTTTT
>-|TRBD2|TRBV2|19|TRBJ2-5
CASTLHPGLAGGVGETQYF
TGTGCCAGCACCCTCCACCCAGGGCTAGCGGGAGGGGTGGGGGAGACCCAGTACTTC
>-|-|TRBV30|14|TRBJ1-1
CAWSNLYPNTEAFF
TGTGCCTGGAGTAATCTTTACCCGAACACTGAAGCTTTCTTT
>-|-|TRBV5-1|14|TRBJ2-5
CASSSPPMRETQYF
TGCGCCAGCAGCTCCCCCCCCATGCGGGAGACCCAGTACTTC
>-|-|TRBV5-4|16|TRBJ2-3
CASSPDYALSTDTQYF
TGTGCCAGCAGCCCCGACTACGCCCTTTCCACAGATACGCAGTATTTT
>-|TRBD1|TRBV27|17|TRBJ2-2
CASSLGLGQVNTGELFF
TGTGCCAGCAGTTTGGGTTTGGGACAGGTTAACACCGGGGAGCTGTTTTTT
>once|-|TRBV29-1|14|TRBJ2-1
CSVFIGDPYNEQFF
TGCAGCGTCTTTATAGGGGACCCATACAATGAGCAGTTCTTC
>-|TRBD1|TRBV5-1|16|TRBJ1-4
CASSRQGDKYNEKLFF
TGCGCCAGCAGCCGGCAGGGGGATAAGTACAATGAAAAACTGTTTTTT
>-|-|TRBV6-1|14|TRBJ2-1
CASGKGAAGIQQFF
TGTGCCAGCGGCAAAGGAGCTGCCGGGATCCAGCAGTTCTTC
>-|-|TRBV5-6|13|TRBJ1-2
CASSLATGGRYTF
TGTGCCAGCAGCTTGGCCACGGGGGGGCGCTACACCTTC
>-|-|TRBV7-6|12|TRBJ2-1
CASSQRQLEQFF
TGTGCCAGCAGCCAGCGCCAGCTTGAGCAGTTCTTC
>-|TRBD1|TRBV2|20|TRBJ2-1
CASSEAQGTGVSREIYEQFF
TGTGCCAGCAGTGAAGCGCAGGGGACAGGGGTGTCGCGGGAGATCTATGAGCAGTTCTTC
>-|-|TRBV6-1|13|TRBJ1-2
CASSDDGKYGYTF
TGTGCCAGCAGTGACGACGGAAAGTATGGCTACACCTTC
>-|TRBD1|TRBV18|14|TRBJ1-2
CASSPADRAMGYTF
TGTGCCAGCTCACCGGCGGACAGGGCTATGGGCTACACCTTC
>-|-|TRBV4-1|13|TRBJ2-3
CASSRAVGDTQYF
TGCGCCAGCAGCCGGGCAGTAGGAGATACGCAGTATTTT
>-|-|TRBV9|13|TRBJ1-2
CASSETQDYGYTF
TGTGCCAGCAGTGAGACCCAGGACTATGGCTACACCTTC
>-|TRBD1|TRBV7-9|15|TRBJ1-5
CASSATGQLTQPQHF
TGTGCCAGCAGCGCGACAGGGCAGCTGACCCAGCCCCAGCATTTT
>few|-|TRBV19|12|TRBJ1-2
CASDRGGYGYTF
TGTGCCAGTGACCGAGGGGGCTATGGCTACACCTTC
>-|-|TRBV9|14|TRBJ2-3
CASSVGSLGDTQYF
TGTGCCAGCAGCGTCGGGAGTCTCGGGGATACGCAGTATTTT
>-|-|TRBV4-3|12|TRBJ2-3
CASSSAAATQYF
TGCGCCAGCAGCTCAGCGGCGGCTACGCAGTATTTT
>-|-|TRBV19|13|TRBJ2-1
CASSLDIANEQFF
TGTGCCAGTAGTCTTGATATTGCGAACGAGCAGTTCTTC
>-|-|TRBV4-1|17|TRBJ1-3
CASSQDPNSRIGNTIYF
TGCGCCAGCAGCCAAGATCCCAACAGCCGAATCGGAAACACCATATATTTT
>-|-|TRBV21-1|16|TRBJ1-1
CASSTGTVYMNTEAFF
TGTGCCAGCAGCACCGGGACGGTGTATATGAACACTGAAGCTTTCTTT
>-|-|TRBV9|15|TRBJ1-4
CASSVRGSGNEKLFF
TGTGCCAGCAGCGTAAGGGGGAGCGGTAATGAAAAACTGTTTTTT
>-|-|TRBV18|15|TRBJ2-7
CASSPLPLDPYEQYF
TGTGCCAGCTCACCACTACCGCTGGATCCCTACGAGCAGTACTTC
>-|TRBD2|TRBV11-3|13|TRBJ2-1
CASSLDLTSDQFF
TGTGCCAGCAGCTTAGACTTGACTAGCGATCAGTTCTTC
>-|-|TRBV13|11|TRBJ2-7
CASSLGFGQYF
TGTGCCAGCAGCTTAGGCTTCGGGCAGTACTTC
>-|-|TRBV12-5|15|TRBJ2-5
CASGPRPGRQETQYF
TGTGCTAGTGGGCCCCGCCCGGGACGGCAAGAGACCCAGTACTTC
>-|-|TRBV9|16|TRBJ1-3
CASSVDWGTHSNTIYF
TGTGCCAGCAGCGTAGATTGGGGGACCCACTCAAACACCATATATTTT
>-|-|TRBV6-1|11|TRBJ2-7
CASSVPGEQYF
TGTGCCAGCAGCGTCCCGGGCGAGCAGTACTTC
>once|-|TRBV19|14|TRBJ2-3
CASSSASSTDTQYF
TGTGCCAGTAGTAGCGCCTCTAGCACAGATACGCAGTATTTT
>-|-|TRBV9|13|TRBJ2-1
CASSVGASYEQFF
TGTGCCAGCAGCGTAGGCGCCTCGTATGAGCAATTCTTC
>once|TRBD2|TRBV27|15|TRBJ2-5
CASSSGAVLQETQYF
TGTGCCAGCAGTAGCGGGGCCGTCCTCCAAGAGACCCAGTACTTC
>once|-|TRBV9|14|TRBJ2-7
CASSVVPGVYEQYF
TGTGCCAGCAGCGTAGTTCCAGGGGTCTACGAGCAGTACTTC
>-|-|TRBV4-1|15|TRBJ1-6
CASSQPPGVYSPLHF
TGCGCCAGCAGCCAACCCCCCGGGGTTTATTCACCCCTCCACTTT
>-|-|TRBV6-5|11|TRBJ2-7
CASRGHYEQYF
TGTGCCAGCAGGGGACACTACGAGCAGTACTTC
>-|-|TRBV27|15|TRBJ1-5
CASSLDGQINQPQHF
TGTGCCAGCAGTTTGGACGGACAGATCAATCAGCCCCAGCATTTT
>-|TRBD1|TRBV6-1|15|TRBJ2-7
CASSDPGQGAGEQYF
TGTGCCAGCAGTGATCCGGGACAGGGGGCTGGGGAGCAGTACTTC
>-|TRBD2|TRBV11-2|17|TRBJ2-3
CASSLVSSGRHTDTQYF
TGTGCCAGCAGCTTAGTCTCTAGCGGGAGACACACAGATACGCAGTATTTT
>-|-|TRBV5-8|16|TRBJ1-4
CASSLAGTSTNEKLFF
TGTGCCAGCAGCTTGGCGGGAACCTCAACTAATGAAAAACTGTTTTTT
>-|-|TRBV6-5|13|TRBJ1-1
CASKTGLNTEAFF
TGTGCCAGCAAGACAGGATTGAACACTGAAGCTTTCTTT
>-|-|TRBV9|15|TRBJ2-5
CASSVGGGGGETQYF
TGTGCCAGCAGCGTAGGCGGTGGGGGCGGAGAGACCCAGTACTTC
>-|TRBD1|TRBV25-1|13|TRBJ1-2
CASSRQGYYGYTF
TGTGCCAGCAGCCGACAGGGATACTATGGCTACACCTTC
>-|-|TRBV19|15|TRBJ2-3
CASTPGDAATDTQYF
TGTGCCAGTACACCAGGGGACGCAGCAACAGATACGCAGTATTTT
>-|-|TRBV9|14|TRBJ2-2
CASSAERDTGELFF
TGTGCCAGCAGCGCCGAAAGAGACACCGGGGAGCTGTTTTTT
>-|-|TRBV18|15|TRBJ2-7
CASSPQRTVGYEQYF
TGTGCCAGCTCACCACAGCGGACAGTCGGCTACGAGCAGTACTTC
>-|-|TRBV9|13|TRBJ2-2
CASSVRDAGELFF
TGTGCCAGCAGCGTCAGGGATGCCGGGGAGCTGTTTTTT
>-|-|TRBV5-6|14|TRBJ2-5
CASSFPQGRETQYF
TGTGCCAGCAGCTTCCCACAGGGACGGGAGACCCAGTACTTC